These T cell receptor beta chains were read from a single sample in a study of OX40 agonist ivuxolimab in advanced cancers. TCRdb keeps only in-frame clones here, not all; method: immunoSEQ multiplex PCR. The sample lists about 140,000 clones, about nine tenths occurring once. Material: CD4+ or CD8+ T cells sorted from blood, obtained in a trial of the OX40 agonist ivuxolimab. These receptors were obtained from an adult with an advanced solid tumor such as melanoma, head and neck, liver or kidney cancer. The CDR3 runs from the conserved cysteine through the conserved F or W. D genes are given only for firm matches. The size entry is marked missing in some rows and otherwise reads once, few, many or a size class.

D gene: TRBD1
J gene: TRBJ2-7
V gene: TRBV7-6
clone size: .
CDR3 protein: CASSPGQEGYEQYF
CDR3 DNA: TGTGCCAGCAGCCCGGGACAGGAGGGTTACGAGCAGTACTTC

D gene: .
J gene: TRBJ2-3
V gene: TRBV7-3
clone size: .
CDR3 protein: CASSGRLDTQYF
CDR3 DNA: TGTGCCAGCAGCGGCCGGTTGGATACGCAGTATTTT

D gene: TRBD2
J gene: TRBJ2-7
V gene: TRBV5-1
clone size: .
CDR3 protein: CASSAGLAGVTYEQYF
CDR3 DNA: TGCGCCAGCAGCGCCGGACTAGCGGGCGTTACCTACGAGCAGTACTTC

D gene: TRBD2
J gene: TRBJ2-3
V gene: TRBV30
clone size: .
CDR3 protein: CAWSATSGSPDTQYF
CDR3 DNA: TGTGCCTGGAGTGCGACTAGCGGGAGCCCAGATACGCAGTATTTT

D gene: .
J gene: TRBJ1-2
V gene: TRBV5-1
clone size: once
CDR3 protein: CASSLSTNRANYGYTF
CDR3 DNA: TGCGCCAGCAGCTTGAGCACTAACAGGGCTAACTATGGCTACACCTTC

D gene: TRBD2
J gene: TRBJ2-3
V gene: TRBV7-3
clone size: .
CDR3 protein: CASSSPLTSGSTDTQYF
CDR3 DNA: TGTGCCAGCAGCTCCCCCTTGACTAGCGGAAGCACAGATACGCAGTATTTT

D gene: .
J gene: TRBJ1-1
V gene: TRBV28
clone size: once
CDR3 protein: CASKDGLVVAFF
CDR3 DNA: TGTGCCAGCAAGGATGGCTTGGTGGTAGCTTTCTTT

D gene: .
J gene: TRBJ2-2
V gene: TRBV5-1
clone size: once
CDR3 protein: CASSLAGATGELFF
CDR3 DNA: TGCGCCAGCAGCTTGGCCGGGGCCACCGGGGAGCTGTTTTTT

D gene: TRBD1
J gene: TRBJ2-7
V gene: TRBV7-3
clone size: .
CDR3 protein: CASSVSTGATYEQYF
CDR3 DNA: TGTGCCAGCAGCGTCAGTACAGGGGCCACCTACGAGCAGTACTTC

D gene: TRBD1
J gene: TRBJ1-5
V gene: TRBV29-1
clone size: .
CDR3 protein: CSVEAGGDQPQHF
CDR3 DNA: TGCAGCGTTGAAGCAGGGGGCGATCAGCCCCAGCATTTT

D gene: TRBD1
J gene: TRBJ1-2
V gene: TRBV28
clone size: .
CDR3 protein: CASNPGQGGHGYTF
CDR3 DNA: TGTGCCAGTAACCCGGGACAGGGTGGCCATGGCTACACCTTC

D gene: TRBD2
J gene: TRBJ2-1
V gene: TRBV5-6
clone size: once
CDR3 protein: CASSLGVSGFYNEQFF
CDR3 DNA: TGTGCCAGCAGCTTGGGGGTTAGCGGGTTTTACAATGAGCAGTTCTTC

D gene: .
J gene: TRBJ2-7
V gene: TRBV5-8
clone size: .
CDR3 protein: CASSSSQGFEQYF
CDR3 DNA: TGTGCCAGCAGCTCGTCACAGGGTTTCGAGCAGTACTTC

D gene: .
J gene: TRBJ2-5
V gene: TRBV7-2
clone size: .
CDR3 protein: CASSLVRVGETQYF
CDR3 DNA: TGTGCCAGCAGCTTAGTACGGGTAGGAGAGACCCAGTACTTC

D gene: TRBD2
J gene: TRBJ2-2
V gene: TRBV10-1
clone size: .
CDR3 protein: CASHFLAGEFTGELFF
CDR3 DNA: TGCGCCAGCCACTTTCTAGCGGGAGAGTTCACCGGGGAGCTGTTTTTT

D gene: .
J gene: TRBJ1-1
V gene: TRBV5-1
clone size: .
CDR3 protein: CASSLVGGSGTEAFF
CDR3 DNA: TGCGCCAGCAGCTTGGTAGGAGGCTCGGGGACTGAAGCTTTCTTT

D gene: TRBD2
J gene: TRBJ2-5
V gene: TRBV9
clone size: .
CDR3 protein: CASSVGLAGGRETQYF
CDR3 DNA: TGTGCCAGCAGCGTTGGACTAGCGGGGGGTAGAGAGACCCAGTACTTC

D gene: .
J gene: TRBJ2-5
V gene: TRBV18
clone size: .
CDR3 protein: CASSPRTAKETQYF
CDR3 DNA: TGTGCCAGCTCACCAAGGACAGCTAAAGAGACCCAGTACTTC

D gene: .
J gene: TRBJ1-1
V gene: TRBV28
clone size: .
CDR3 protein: CASSSSLPPEAFF
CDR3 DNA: TGTGCCAGCAGTTCCTCACTCCCCCCTGAAGCTTTCTTT

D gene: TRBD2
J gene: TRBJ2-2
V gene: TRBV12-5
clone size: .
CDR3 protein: CASGLETLAGAGGELFF
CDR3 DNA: TGTGCTAGTGGCCTGGAAACACTAGCGGGAGCCGGCGGGGAGCTGTTTTTT

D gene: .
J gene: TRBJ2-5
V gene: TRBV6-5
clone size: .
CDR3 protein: CASSYPGEETQYF
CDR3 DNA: TGTGCCAGCAGTTACCCAGGGGAAGAGACCCAGTACTTC

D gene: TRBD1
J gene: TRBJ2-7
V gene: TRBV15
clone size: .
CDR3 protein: CATAVQGAYEQYF
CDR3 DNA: TGTGCGACCGCGGTACAGGGGGCTTACGAGCAGTACTTC